These 32 T cell receptor beta chains share one sample of origin, sequenced in a study of T cells expressing NK-cell markers. TCRdb reprocessed the 5' RACE reads, with one entry per CDR3 protein and no DNA. The data show about half a million distinct CDR3 sequences, and the top ten clones hold 1.4%. Input material: blood T cells: a sorted CD56 or NKG2C T cell subset, CD4+ or CD8+ T cells, or bulk PBMC T cells (not recorded which). The receptor set was obtained from a woman aged 45 to 65 in good health.

This rearrangement joins TRBV29-1 to TRBJ1-1. Germline V lookup: CDR1 SQVTM, CDR2 ANQGSEA. This CDR3 comprises 13 residues. The CDR3: CSVEVGGNTEAFF. The entire variable domain, with the rest obtained from reference TRBV29-1 and TRBJ1-1, is as follows: SAVISQKPSRDICQRGTSLTIQCQVDSQVTMMFWYRQQPGQSLTLIATANQGSEATYESGFVIDKFPISRPNLTFSTLTVSNMSPEDSSIYLCSVEVGGNTEAFFGQGTRLTVV.

The CDR3 reads CAISEVGYNEQFF. The J gene is TRBJ2-1, the V gene TRBV10-3. The germline gives CDR1 ENHRY, CDR2 SYGVKD. CDR3 length equals 13 residues.

The CDR3 is CASSFNRGRLTDTQYF. The chain employs TRBV14 and TRBJ2-3; TCRdb proposes TRBD1, but this gene call is untestable without DNA. Germline V CDR1 and CDR2: SGHDN, FVKESK. The CDR3 extends over 16 amino acids.

This chain joins TRBV3-1 and TRBJ2-7; checking the TCRdb D call of TRBD1 is not possible without DNA. CDR3 length: 14 residues. Germline CDR1 is LGHDT and CDR2 is YNNKEL (reference sequence). CDR3 sequence: CASSRRGGVHEQYF.

This chain connects TRBV29-1 to TRBJ2-1. The CDR3 has 13 residues. The germline V gene encodes CDR1 SQVTM and CDR2 ANQGSEA. The CDR3 reads CSVGENYNNEQFF.

This sequence joins TRBV12-3 or TRBV12-4 and TRBJ1-2. The CDR3 extends over 15 amino acids. The CDR3 region is CASSAGLRGMYGYTF.

The gene calls are TRBV11-1 and TRBJ2-1; TCRdb's assignment of TRBD2 cannot be checked, as there is no DNA. This CDR3 comprises 16 residues. Germline-derived CDR1 and CDR2 are SGHAT and FQDESV (reference sequence). CDR3 protein: CASSTGLAGGPDEQFF.

This chain links TRBV7-9 with TRBJ2-2; lacking DNA, the TRBD1 call made by TCRdb goes unchecked. This CDR3 comprises 15 residues. Per the germline V gene, CDR1 is SEHNR and CDR2 is FQNEAQ (reference sequence). This CDR3 reads CASSFRQVNTGELFF.

The rearrangement uses TRBV28 and TRBJ1-1; the D gene TCRdb calls, TRBD1, cannot be checked with no DNA. This CDR3 region has 14 residues. Germline CDR1 is MDHEN and CDR2 is SYDVKM. CDR3: CASSHDRHNTEAFF. The full variable domain, its missing parts supplied by reference TRBV28 and TRBJ1-1, is DVKVTQSSRYLVKRTGEKVFLECVQDMDHENMFWYRQDPGLGLRLIYFSYDVKMKEKGDIPEGYSVSREKKERFSLILESASTNQTSMYLCASSHDRHNTEAFFGQGTRLTVV.

The rearrangement uses TRBV12-3 or TRBV12-4 and TRBJ2-4; TCRdb selects TRBD2, and the lack of DNA leaves this call unchecked. The CDR3 has 15 residues. The chain's CDR3 is CASSLSGQRGNIQYF.

The gene calls are TRBV3-1 and TRBJ2-3; checking the TCRdb D call of TRBD2 is not possible without DNA. The CDR3 extends over 17 amino acids. Germline values: CDR1 LGHDT, CDR2 YNNKEL (reference sequence). The CDR3 spells CASSQDLTSGSSDTQYF.

V gene TRBV5-1 combines with J gene TRBJ2-1; TCRdb gives TRBD2 as the D gene, but with no DNA this cannot be confirmed. Per the germline V gene, CDR1 is SGHRS and CDR2 is YFSETQ. The CDR3 spans 15 residues. This chain's CDR3 is CASSSGASSSNEQFF.

The rearrangement links TRBV14 to TRBJ2-3. Germline CDR1 and CDR2: SGHDN and FVKESK. The CDR3 contains 14 residues. Here the CDR3 reads CASSLHGGTGTQYF.

The chain combines TRBV10-3 with TRBJ1-2; no DNA is available, so the TRBD1 call from TCRdb remains unchecked. From germline, CDR1 is ENHRY and CDR2 SYGVKD. The CDR3 has 15 residues. CDR3 amino acids: CAISPTGGGLSGYTF.

The chain combines TRBV5-1 with TRBJ2-3. Germline values: CDR1 SGHRS, CDR2 YFSETQ. The CDR3 sequence is 13 residues long. CDR3 residues: CASSLAVMDTQYF. The whole variable domain, filled in from reference TRBV5-1 and TRBJ2-3, reads KAGVTQTPRYLIKTRGQQVTLSCSPISGHRSVSWYQQTPGQGLQFLFEYFSETQRNKGNFPGRFSGRQFSNSRSEMNVSTLELGDSALYLCASSLAVMDTQYFGPGTRLTVL.

The chain joins TRBV21-1 to TRBJ1-5; without DNA, the TCRdb call of TRBD1 cannot be checked. TRBV21-1 has pseudogene status. This CDR3 has 16 amino acids. CDR3 loop: CASSTRQGGSNQPQHF.

CDR3 protein: CASSPGAGNTIYF. The chain is built from TRBV5-1 and TRBJ1-3; with no DNA, the TCRdb D assignment of TRBD1 cannot be verified. Germline CDR1 reads SGHRS; CDR2 reads YFSETQ. CDR3 length: 13 residues.

The CDR3 is CASSLRQGRIYEQYF. The chain carries TRBV13 and TRBJ2-7; absent DNA, TCRdb's TRBD1 call cannot be checked. This CDR3 spans 15 amino acids. Germline lookup yields CDR1 PRHDT and CDR2 FYEKMQ (reference sequence).

The chain couples TRBV11-3 to TRBJ2-1. Germline CDR1 reads SGHNT; CDR2 reads YENEEA. CDR3 length equals 13 residues. Here the CDR3 reads CASSDPTNNEQFF.

The rearrangement links TRBV27 to TRBJ2-3; TCRdb's D gene call, TRBD1, goes unchecked for lack of DNA. The germline CDR1 and CDR2 sequences are MNHEY and SMNVEV (reference sequence). This CDR3 comprises 15 residues. The CDR3 region is CASSSPGVSTDTQYF.

The V call is TRBV4-2, the J call TRBJ2-7; TCRdb returns TRBD1, unconfirmable since there is no DNA. Germline-derived CDR1 and CDR2 are LGHNA and YNFKEQ. This CDR3 has 15 amino acids. CDR3 residues: CASSQDRGLTYEQYF.

This chain's CDR3 is CASSQGGLLHQPQHF. V usage is TRBV12-3 or TRBV12-4 and J usage is TRBJ1-5; the D call from TCRdb, TRBD1, cannot be confirmed without DNA. The CDR3 has 15 amino acids.

The chain is built from TRBV10-2 and TRBJ2-7; no DNA is available, so the TRBD2 call from TCRdb remains unchecked. This CDR3 has 14 amino acids. The germline V gene encodes CDR1 WSHSY and CDR2 SAAADI. This chain's CDR3 is CASSRREGGYEQYF.

This sequence joins TRBV20-1 and TRBJ2-7; TCRdb designates TRBD1, a call that cannot be tested without DNA. The CDR3 is 15 amino acids. CDR1 is DFQATT and CDR2 is SNEGSKA in the germline V gene (reference sequence). The CDR3 reads CSAREHGGTTYEQYF.

This chain uses TRBV3-1 with TRBJ2-1; TCRdb's assignment of TRBD2 cannot be checked, as there is no DNA. CDR3 size: 14 residues. Looked up from germline, CDR1 is LGHDT and CDR2 is YNNKEL (reference sequence). This chain's CDR3 is CASSQRGPRDEQFF.

The chain carries TRBV27 and TRBJ1-5; TCRdb's D call of TRBD1 is untestable without DNA. CDR1 MNHEY and CDR2 SMNVEV come from the germline V gene (reference sequence). This CDR3 has 14 residues. The CDR3 protein is CARERPPGEQGSSF.

The chain employs TRBV7-2 and TRBJ2-3; TCRdb reports TRBD1, a call that lacks DNA to check it against. The CDR3 consists of 12 residues. Per germline, CDR1 SGHTA and CDR2 FQGNSA. CDR3 in amino acids: CASSYRVGPQYF.

The chain employs TRBV7-9 and TRBJ2-3; absent DNA, TCRdb's TRBD2 call cannot be checked. This CDR3 contains 15 residues. Germline CDR1 reads SEHNR; CDR2 reads FQNEAQ (reference sequence). CDR3 sequence reads: CASSLREGGSDTQYF.

The V gene is TRBV11-2, the J gene TRBJ2-1; without DNA, the TCRdb call of TRBD1 cannot be checked. CDR3 length: 21 amino acids. Germline-derived CDR1 and CDR2 are SGHAT and FQNNGV. The CDR3 loop is CASSLGRGLRTRFNSYNEQFF.

The chain recombines TRBV15 with TRBJ1-4. Per the germline V gene, CDR1 is LNHNV and CDR2 is YYDKDF (reference sequence). CDR3 size: 15 residues. The CDR3 reads CATSGSLGRNEKLFF.

The chain recombines TRBV19 with TRBJ2-2; TCRdb returns TRBD1, unconfirmable since there is no DNA. Germline values: CDR1 LNHDA, CDR2 SQIVND (reference sequence). This CDR3 is built from 16 residues. CDR3 sequence: CASSFRRGRGVGELFF.

The V gene is TRBV7-9, the J gene TRBJ2-2; with no DNA, the TCRdb D assignment of TRBD1 cannot be verified. Germline V gene data show CDR1 as SEHNR and CDR2 as FQNEAQ (reference sequence). The CDR3 is made up of 17 amino acids. The CDR3: CASSPPRRTFGTGELFF.